The 15 T cell receptor beta chains below all came from one sample that was sequenced in a study of graft-versus-host responses after intestinal transplantation. Sequenced by immunoSEQ multiplex PCR; TCRdb stores in-frame clones only, minus some. The top ten hold about 16% of the sample, which has around 96,000 clones, around 90% seen once. This sample comprised PBMCs, obtained around 68 weeks after intestinal transplant. These receptors all come from a human patient who received an intestinal transplant, so some T cells may come from the graft donor.

This chain links TRBV6-1 with TRBJ1-1; D not certain. The V end was cut by 2 bases, the J end by 3 bases, with 13 bases between. CDR1 and CDR2 (germline): MNHNS, SASEGT. The CDR3 has 15 residues. For the CDR3, the DNA is TGTGCCAGCAGTGAATCGCCAGCCCCGTACACTGAAGCTTTCTTT. Its protein is CASSESPAPYTEAFF.

The CDR3 sequence: CASSEGDIGRYEQYF. The CDR3 DNA sequence: TGTGCCAGCAGTGAAGGTGATATTGGTCGCTACGAGCAGTACTTC. This chain joins TRBV6-1 and TRBJ2-5, with D uncertain. Judging by the DNA end, TRBJ2-7 fits better; the J call may be wrong. Germline CDR1 reads MNHNS; CDR2 reads SASEGT. This CDR3 has 15 residues.

The chain links TRBV5-1 to TRBJ1-1, with 7 bases aligning to TRBD1. This CDR3 spans 14 amino acids. Trimming at V came to 0 bases and at J to 1 base, leaving 0 bases not matched to a gene. From germline, CDR1 is SGHRS and CDR2 YFSETQ. The chain's CDR3 is CASSLGDRNTEAFF. In DNA, the CDR3 is TGCGCCAGCAGCTTGGGGGACAGGAACACTGAAGCTTTCTTT.

The chain has TRBV7-9 and TRBJ2-7; D unclear. Trimming cost V 6 bases and J 4 bases, with 10 bases left between them. This CDR3 is built from 12 residues. CDR1 SEHNR and CDR2 FQNEAQ come from the germline V gene (reference sequence). CDR3 residues: CASSSGPYEQYF. The CDR3 bases are TGTGCCAGCAGTTCCGGGCCTTACGAGCAGTACTTC.

CDR3 region: CASSPPGAGYQETQYF. DNA of the CDR3: TGTGCCAGCAGCCCCCCGGGGGCCGGGTACCAAGAGACCCAGTACTTC. The rearrangement uses TRBV9 and TRBJ2-5, with D tentatively TRBD1 or TRBD2 (6 bases each). The CDR3 extends over 16 amino acids. V shed 4 bases and J shed 0 bases, with 16 bases lying between them. Germline loops: CDR1 SGDLS, CDR2 YYNGEE.

CDR3 sequence (DNA): TGTGCCAGCAGCTTGGTGGCAATGGAGTCACCCCTCCACTTT. Amino acids: CASSLVAMESPLHF. The gene calls are TRBV5-6 and TRBJ1-6; no firm D call. V was clipped by 0 bases and J by 10 bases, with 11 bases between them. The length of the CDR3 is 14 residues. The germline gives CDR1 SGHDT, CDR2 YYEEEE. The whole variable domain, filled in from reference TRBV5-6 and TRBJ1-6, reads DAGVTQSPTHLIKTRGQQVTLRCSPKSGHDTVSWYQQALGQGPQFIFQYYEEEERQRGNFPDRFSGHQFPNYSSELNVNALLLGDSALYLCASSLVAMESPLHFGNGTRLTVT.

J is TRBJ1-6 and V is TRBV7-6, with 10 nucleotides matching TRBD1. Looked up from germline, CDR1 is SGHVS and CDR2 is FNYEAQ. Trimming removed 2 bases from V and 10 bases from J; junction bases left unmatched: 11. CDR3 length: 17 amino acids. The CDR3 region has the DNA TGTGCCAGCAGCTTATCGGGGTCCGGGACAGGGGTCTCACCCCTCCACTTT. Encoded protein: CASSLSGSGTGVSPLHF.

A note on this clone: Sequence at one end of the junction differs from germline and may be a read error. The same CDR3 also results from other DNA sequences found in this sample. V is TRBV5-1 and J is TRBJ1-1; 9 bases map to TRBD1. The germline gives CDR1 SGHRS, CDR2 YFSETQ. This CDR3 contains 18 residues. The CDR3 region is CASSLAGTGTTMNTEAFF. CDR3 DNA sequence: TGCGCCAGCAGCTTGGCTGGGACAGGGACCACCATGAACACCGAAGCTTTCTTT. Full variable domain (remainder filled in from reference TRBV5-1 and TRBJ1-1): KAGVTQTPRYLIKTRGQQVTLSCSPISGHRSVSWYQQTPGQGLQFLFEYFSETQRNKGNFPGRFSGRQFSNSRSEMNVSTLELGDSALYLCASSLAGTGTTMNTEAFFGQGTRLTVV.

The chain has TRBV5-1 and TRBJ2-5; TRBD1 aligns across 9 bases. Germline CDR1 SGHRS, CDR2 YFSETQ. There are 14 residues in the CDR3. The V and J ends lost 4 bases and 3 bases, in that order; junction bases with no gene match: 4. The CDR3 reads CASSRWDREETQYF. The CDR3, as DNA: TGCGCCAGCAGCCGATGGGACAGGGAAGAGACCCAGTACTTC. Complete variable domain (other parts from reference TRBV5-1 and TRBJ2-5): KAGVTQTPRYLIKTRGQQVTLSCSPISGHRSVSWYQQTPGQGLQFLFEYFSETQRNKGNFPGRFSGRQFSNSRSEMNVSTLELGDSALYLCASSRWDREETQYFGPGTRLLVL.

V and J are TRBV5-5 and TRBJ2-1; 8 bases map to TRBD1. Germline-derived CDR1 and CDR2 are SGHKS and YYEKEE (reference sequence). Trimming at V came to 1 base and at J to 7 bases, leaving 4 bases not matched to a gene. The CDR3 is made up of 14 amino acids. The CDR3 DNA reads as TGTGCCAGCAGCTTGCTACAGGGGGAGAATGAGCAGTTCTTC. Protein: CASSLLQGENEQFF.

This chain connects TRBV4-1 to TRBJ2-3; 13 nucleotides align to TRBD2. Germline V gene data show CDR1 as MGHRA and CDR2 as YSYEKL. The V gene end was trimmed by 2 bases and the J gene end by 6 bases; junction bases not matched to a gene: 8. The CDR3 is 17 residues long. CDR3 amino acids: CASSQNTGTSGADTQYF. DNA for the CDR3: TGCGCCAGCAGCCAAAATACCGGGACTAGCGGGGCGGATACGCAGTATTTT.

The chain uses TRBV7-4 and TRBJ1-5; D is ambiguous. V was cut by 2 bases and J by 1 base, with 6 bases left in between. The CDR3 loop spans 14 amino acids. CDR1 and CDR2 (germline): SGHVT, SQSDAQ. CDR3 nucleotides: TGTGCCAGCAGCTTACGGCAAAGCAATCAGCCCCAGCATTTT. Protein sequence: CASSLRQSNQPQHF.

The CDR3 DNA reads TGTGCCAGCAGTGAAGCGCTCGGGGGAGAGGGCACAGATACGCAGTATTTT. Protein sequence: CASSEALGGEGTDTQYF. The chain recombines TRBV6-1 with TRBJ2-3, with D tentatively TRBD2 (6 bases). Germline CDR1 is MNHNS and CDR2 is SASEGT. Trimming removed 0 bases from V and 1 base from J, with 14 bases in between. The CDR3 totals 17 residues.

The J gene is TRBJ2-7, the V gene TRBV5-3, with D hard to call. TRBV5-3 is treated as an ORF (open reading frame) with a function not yet certain. The CDR3 loop spans 13 amino acids. Trimming pared 3 bases from V and 4 bases from J, leaving 11 bases between. The CDR3: CARSSGRWYEQYF. In DNA, the CDR3 is TGTGCCAGAAGCTCTGGACGCTGGTACGAGCAGTACTTC.

This chain joins TRBV29-1 and TRBJ1-2; unclear D gene. The ends were cut back, 6 bases at V and 8 bases at J, with 25 bases in the middle. This CDR3 spans 15 amino acids. CDR1 and CDR2 from the germline V gene are SQVTM and ANQGSEA. The chain's CDR3 is CSVHDPKDGLSGYTF. Here the CDR3 DNA reads TGCAGCGTGCACGACCCTAAGGACGGTCTAAGCGGCTACACCTTC. Together with reference TRBV29-1 and TRBJ1-2, the CDR3 gives the full variable domain: SAVISQKPSRDICQRGTSLTIQCQVDSQVTMMFWYRQQPGQSLTLIATANQGSEATYESGFVIDKFPISRPNLTFSTLTVSNMSPEDSSIYLCSVHDPKDGLSGYTFGSGTRLTVV.